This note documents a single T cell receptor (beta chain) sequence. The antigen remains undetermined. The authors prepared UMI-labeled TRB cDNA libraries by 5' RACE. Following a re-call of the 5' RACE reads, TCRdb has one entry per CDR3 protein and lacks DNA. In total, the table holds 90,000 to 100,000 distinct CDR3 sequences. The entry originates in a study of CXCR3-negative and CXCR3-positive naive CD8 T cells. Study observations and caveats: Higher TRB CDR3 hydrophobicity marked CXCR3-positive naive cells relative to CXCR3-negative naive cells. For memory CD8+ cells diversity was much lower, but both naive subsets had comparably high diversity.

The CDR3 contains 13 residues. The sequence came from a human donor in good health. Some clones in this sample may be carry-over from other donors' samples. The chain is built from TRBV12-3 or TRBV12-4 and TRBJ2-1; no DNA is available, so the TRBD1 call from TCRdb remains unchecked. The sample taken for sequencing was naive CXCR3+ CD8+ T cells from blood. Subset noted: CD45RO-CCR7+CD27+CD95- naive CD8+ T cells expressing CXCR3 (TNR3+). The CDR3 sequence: CASTGQNYNEQFF.